The 10 T cell receptor beta chains given below trace back to one sample, sequenced in a study of T-cell memory formation after mild COVID-19. TCRdb re-called the 5' RACE reads through MiXCR, storing one row per CDR3 protein. The table shows about 140,000 distinct CDR3 sequences, with 11% to 15% occurring only once. The sample taken for sequencing was PBMCs or a T cell subset sorted from them (not recorded which). The receptors derive from an adult woman who had mild COVID-19 (a few samples of this study predate the infection). Cell type and time point are not known.

In regard to this clonotype: The CDR3 carries no conserved terminal phenylalanine or tryptophan, so it likely arises from a read error. The DNA is left out, because the CDR3 cannot be placed on it with certainty; the CDR3 is given as TCRdb lists it. The chain joins TRBV7-2 to TRBJ1-3. The CDR3 extends over 9 residues, inclusive of both ends. Germline values: CDR1 SGHTA, CDR2 FQGNSA. The CDR3 loop is CASSLSGTS.

The chain uses TRBV7-9 and TRBJ2-3; 8 bases align to TRBD1. Unmatched junction bases numbered 13, after V lost 5 bases and J lost 0 bases. The CDR3 sequence is 18 residues long. The V gene's germline CDR1 is SEHNR and CDR2 FQNEAQ (reference sequence). The CDR3 DNA reads TGTGCCAGCAGCCTCCTCGGGACAGGCCTTACTAGCACAGATACGCAGTATTTT. Its protein is CASSLLGTGLTSTDTQYF.

The chain employs TRBV6-5 and TRBJ2-2; D not certain. Deletions cut 0 bases from V and 5 bases from J, with 13 bases between. Per the germline V gene, CDR1 is MNHEY and CDR2 is SVGAGI. The CDR3 extends over 16 amino acids. CDR3 DNA sequence: TGTGCCAGCAGTTACTCGACGTTTTTAGGGACCGGGGAGCTGTTTTTT. Translation: CASSYSTFLGTGELFF.

In its sample, this clonotype was seen a few times. This chain links TRBV5-1 with TRBJ2-3; the match to TRBD2 covers 13 bases. The CDR3 consists of 15 residues. J lost 6 bases, V lost 4 bases, and 5 bases had no gene match. Germline V gene lookup returns CDR1 SGHRS and CDR2 YFSETQ. The DNA for the CDR3 is TGCGCCAGCAGCGACGGGACTAGCGGGGTGGATACGCAGTATTTT. Protein product: CASSDGTSGVDTQYF.

V and J are TRBV12-3 or TRBV12-4 and TRBJ1-2, with D possibly TRBD1 on 5 matching bases. This CDR3 is built from 14 residues. V lost 7 bases and J lost 6, with 18 bases in between. The DNA for the CDR3 is TGTGCCAGCACCCCTCAAGCAGGGTGGGATGGCTACACCTTC. This sequence encodes CASTPQAGWDGYTF.

V and J are TRBV7-9 and TRBJ2-1; D remains unclear. Trimming left V 1 base short and J 8 bases short, with 9 bases between. There are 13 residues in the CDR3. CDR1 is SEHNR, CDR2 FQNEAQ, per germline (reference sequence). The DNA of the CDR3 is TGTGCCAGCAGCTTAGAGGTGTGGGATGAGCAGTTCTTC. Amino acids: CASSLEVWDEQFF. The entire variable domain, with the rest obtained from reference TRBV7-9 and TRBJ2-1, is as follows: DTGVSQNPRHKITKRGQNVTFRCDPISEHNRLYWYRQTLGQGPEFLTYFQNEAQLEKSRLLSDRFSAERPKGSFSTLEIQRTEQGDSAMYLCASSLEVWDEQFFGPGTRLTVL.

This clonotype has just a few counts. The gene calls are TRBV19 and TRBJ1-2; TRBD1 is a possible D gene (5 bases). Trimming stripped 7 bases from V and 4 bases from J, with 16 bases between. Germline V gene data show CDR1 as LNHDA and CDR2 as SQIVND (reference sequence). The CDR3 covers 14 residues. The CDR3 DNA follows: TGTGCCAGTACCCATTCGGGGGGACCCTATGGCTACACCTTC. Amino acids: CASTHSGGPYGYTF.

This clonotype was recorded a few times. The chain carries TRBV7-8 and TRBJ2-1; TRBD1 matches at 9 bases. The CDR3 covers 15 residues. Germline-derived CDR1 and CDR2 are SGHVS and FQNEAQ. V shed 3 bases, J shed 6 bases, and the junction held 6 bases outside the gene matches. CDR3: CASSFGTGTTNEQFF. Written as DNA, the CDR3 is TGTGCCAGCAGCTTCGGGACAGGGACTACCAATGAGCAGTTCTTC. The complete variable domain, with remaining parts taken from reference TRBV7-8 and TRBJ2-1, reads GAGVSQSPRYKVAKRGQDVALRCDPISGHVSLFWYQQALGQGPEFLTYFQNEAQLDKSGLPSDRFFAERPEGSVSTLKIQRTQQEDSAVYLCASSFGTGTTNEQFFGPGTRLTVL.

This chain links TRBV6-5 with TRBJ2-1, with 7 bases aligning to TRBD1. The J segment lost 2 bases and the V segment lost 0 bases, leaving 4 bases of the junction unmatched. CDR3 length: 16 residues. The germline gives CDR1 MNHEY, CDR2 SVGAGI. The CDR3 sequence is CASSYSNRGPYNEQFF. The CDR3 bases are TGTGCCAGCAGTTACTCGAACAGGGGTCCCTACAATGAGCAGTTCTTC.

The chain uses TRBV7-8 and TRBJ2-5; D not certain. Germline V gene lookup returns CDR1 SGHVS and CDR2 FQNEAQ. The CDR3 is 14 amino acids. Trimming removed 5 bases at V and 1 base at J, with 11 bases between. The CDR3 sequence is CASSPWASQETQYF. In DNA, the CDR3 is TGTGCCAGCAGCCCTTGGGCCAGCCAAGAGACCCAGTACTTC.